Listed below are T cell receptor beta chains from one sample, sequenced in a study of cytomegalovirus exposure and HLA in healthy donors. TCRdb keeps only in-frame clones here, not all; method: immunoSEQ multiplex PCR. In the table there are around 200,000 clones, over 70% of which are singletons. The sequenced material came from PBMCs. The receptors originated from an older woman in good health and CMV-seropositive. The CDR3 runs from the conserved cysteine through the conserved F or W. A D gene is named only where the DNA matches it firmly. The listing skips clone size in some rows; elsewhere it reads once, few, many or a size class.

d_gene,v_gene,j_gene,abundance,CDR3nt,CDR3aa
NA,TRBV15,TRBJ2-2,NA,TGTGCCACCAGCCCCCGCGGGGTGGTCGGGGAGCTGTTTTTT,CATSPRGVVGELFF
TRBD1,TRBV4-3,TRBJ1-4,NA,TGCGCCAGCAGCCAAGATTCCGGGACAGGGTTTAATGAAAAACTGTTTTTT,CASSQDSGTGFNEKLFF
TRBD2,TRBV7-2,TRBJ2-4,NA,TGTGCCAGCAGCTTAGTCGGTAGCGGGGGGGCAACGATCATTCAGTACTTC,CASSLVGSGGATIIQYF
NA,TRBV18,TRBJ2-1,NA,TGTGCCAGCTCACCACCGATGAAGGCCCACTACTCCTACAATGAGCAGTTCTTC,CASSPPMKAHYSYNEQFF
TRBD1,TRBV10-3,TRBJ1-2,NA,TGTGCCATCGGAGGGACAGGGGGCCCCCTGTCTGGCTACACCTTC,CAIGGTGGPLSGYTF
TRBD2,TRBV18,TRBJ2-5,NA,TGTGCCAGCTCACCAAGGGGACTAGCGGGAGGAGAGACCCAGTACTTC,CASSPRGLAGGETQYF
NA,TRBV7-2,TRBJ1-2,NA,TGTGCCAGCAGCTTAGTAGGCAGGGCCGATAACTATGGCTACACCTTC,CASSLVGRADNYGYTF
NA,TRBV5-1,TRBJ2-5,once,TGCGCCAGCACAAGTGTGGGAGGCGAAGAGACCCAGTACTTC,CASTSVGGEETQYF
TRBD2,TRBV5-1,TRBJ2-5,NA,TGCGCCAGCAGCTCCGGAGCGGGGGCTCGAGAGACCCAGTACTTC,CASSSGAGARETQYF
NA,TRBV7-6,TRBJ2-5,NA,TGTGCCAGCAGCTTTGCTCAGCAAGAGACCCAGTACTTC,CASSFAQQETQYF
TRBD1,TRBV5-1,TRBJ1-2,NA,TGCGCCAGCAGCTTAGACCCGGACAGGGGGGGAAACTATGGCTACACCTTC,CASSLDPDRGGNYGYTF
TRBD1,TRBV7-3,TRBJ2-7,NA,TGTGCCAGCAGCTTAAGGGACAGTGACTCCTACGAGCAGTACTTC,CASSLRDSDSYEQYF
TRBD1,TRBV10-3,TRBJ1-6,NA,TGTGCCATCAGCGGACAGGGAAGCTATAATTCACCCCTCCACTTT,CAISGQGSYNSPLHF
NA,TRBV4-3,TRBJ2-3,NA,TGCGCCAGCAGCCAGCGGCGCACAGATACGCAGTATTTT,CASSQRRTDTQYF
NA,TRBV7-2,TRBJ2-5,NA,TGTGCCAGCAGCCTGGCAGGGGCCGCAGAGACCCAGTACTTC,CASSLAGAAETQYF
TRBD1,TRBV5-1,TRBJ2-7,NA,TGCGCCAGCAGCTGGGGGACAGGGGGCGACGAGCAGTACTTC,CASSWGTGGDEQYF
NA,TRBV7-3,TRBJ1-1,once,TGTGCCAGCAGCCTAGGACAGCACACTGAAGCTTTCTTT,CASSLGQHTEAFF
NA,TRBV4-2,TRBJ2-2,NA,TGTGCCAGCAGCCAAGATCCCAGGGTTTACACCGGGGAGCTGTTTTTT,CASSQDPRVYTGELFF
TRBD1,TRBV7-9,TRBJ1-4,NA,TGTGCCGTCCAGGGGGCGTCTAATGAAAAACTGTTTTTT,CAVQGASNEKLFF
NA,TRBV7-9,TRBJ2-1,NA,TGTGCCAGCAGCTTAACCCAGGGTAGCTCCTACAATGAGCAGTTCTTC,CASSLTQGSSYNEQFF
NA,TRBV2,TRBJ1-1,NA,TGTGCCAGTTACCAGACAGTTATGAACACTGAAGCTTTCTTT,CASYQTVMNTEAFF
TRBD2,TRBV6-6,TRBJ2-1,NA,TGTGCCAGCAGTCTCTTCCGGGCGGGAGGACCTGATGAGCAGTTCTTC,CASSLFRAGGPDEQFF
TRBD2,TRBV27,TRBJ2-2,NA,TGTGCCAGCAGTTTACTAGCGGGGTTACCCCACACCGGGGAGCTGTTTTTT,CASSLLAGLPHTGELFF